The entry below gives a single TCR beta chain sequence along with its context. What it binds is unknown. At one end, the junction sequence differs from germline, possibly due to a read error. The sample is drawn from a study of post-analysis software for immune sequencing data. Study background: Included among the disease courses, which were recorded for the cohort, were relapsing-remitting, secondary progressive and progressive-relapsing multiple sclerosis. General observations from the study: The normalized Chao1 diversity of multiple sclerosis patients was significantly lower than that of controls. In patients, about 5 TRBV segments were more frequent than in controls, with TRBV5-6, TRBV5-1 and TRBV20-1 among them. F measure showed strong co-clustering of same-batch samples.

This CDR3 has 14 amino acids. Looked up from germline, CDR1 is SQVTM and CDR2 is ANQGSEA. The authors incorporated unique molecular identifiers into the TCR beta cDNA libraries. Each sample of about 0.9 to 11 million input T cells yielded roughly 500,000 cDNA molecules, so each molecule approximated one T cell. A single record per CDR3 protein comes from TCRdb applying MiXCR to the PCR reads. The table includes a few hundred thousand distinct CDR3 sequences, 30% to 40% detected once. The sequencing input was blood. The chain recombines TRBV29-1 with TRBJ1-1, with D unresolved. This TCR came from a girl aged 2 to 17 with multiple sclerosis. The CDR3 protein is CGVVTGSTGAEAFF. The CDR3 DNA is TGCGGCGTCGTCACGGGATCCACGGGCGCTGAAGCTTTCTTT.